The rows below give T cell receptor beta chains drawn from one sample of a study of blood T cell repertoires in COVID-19. Libraries were prepared by immunoSEQ multiplex PCR; TCRdb keeps only in-frame clonotypes and omits some of them. The table lists about 83,000 clones, about 83% of them singletons. The sequenced sample was peripheral blood. The receptors come from a man in his sixties with acute or convalescent COVID-19. The CDR3 runs from the conserved cysteine through the conserved F or W. A D gene is named only where the DNA matches it firmly. Expanded clones are given a class, and other clones once, few, many or no size at all.

j_call v_call clone_size cdr3_length d_call cdr3_aa cdr3_nt
TRBJ2-1 TRBV14 - 13 - CASSQSGYNEQFF TGTGCCAGCAGCCAAAGCGGTTACAATGAGCAGTTCTTC
TRBJ1-2 TRBV7-2 - 19 - CASSLATGHQRHSNYGYTF TGTGCCAGCAGCTTAGCGACGGGACACCAAAGACACAGTAACTATGGCTACACCTTC
TRBJ1-2 TRBV6-5 - 14 TRBD1 CASRLQGADYGYTF TGTGCCAGCAGGCTACAGGGGGCGGACTATGGCTACACCTTC
TRBJ2-7 TRBV20-1 few 13 - CSASLGALYEQYF TGCAGTGCTAGTCTGGGGGCCCTCTACGAGCAGTACTTC
TRBJ1-2 TRBV15 - 13 - CATSSGGFYGYTF TGTGCCACCAGCAGTGGAGGGTTCTATGGCTACACCTTC
TRBJ2-3 TRBV9 - 16 - CASSVGGGGAGDTQYF TGTGCCAGCAGCGTAGGCGGTGGGGGGGCCGGAGATACGCAGTATTTT
TRBJ2-7 TRBV3-1/TRBV3-2 few 13 TRBD1 CASSLTGGYEQYF TGTGCCAGCAGCCTGACAGGGGGCTACGAGCAGTACTTC
TRBJ2-7 TRBV5-6 - 16 - CASRPGSGVVAYEQYF TGTGCCAGCAGGCCCGGATCGGGGGTCGTAGCCTACGAGCAGTACTTC
TRBJ1-4 TRBV7-2 - 16 TRBD1 CASSLALGTGAEKLFF TGTGCCAGCAGCTTAGCGCTCGGGACAGGGGCTGAAAAACTGTTTTTT
TRBJ2-1 TRBV15 - 15 - CATSREGALGNEQFF TGTGCCACCAGCAGAGAAGGGGCTTTAGGGAATGAGCAGTTCTTC
TRBJ2-1 TRBV23-1 - 13 - CASGWGHHNEQFF TGCGCCAGCGGGTGGGGACATCATAATGAGCAGTTCTTC
TRBJ1-3 TRBV6-1 - 16 - CASSEGADYSGNTIYF TGTGCCAGCAGTGAAGGGGCAGACTACTCTGGAAACACCATATATTTT
TRBJ1-2 TRBV6-5 - 11 - CATRQDYGYTF TGTGCCACCCGACAGGACTATGGCTACACCTTC
TRBJ2-1 TRBV7-9 - 14 TRBD1 CASSLETGNNEQFF TGTGCCAGCAGCTTAGAGACAGGGAACAATGAGCAGTTCTTC
TRBJ2-3 TRBV10-3 - 14 TRBD1 CAISESTGADTQYF TGTGCCATCAGTGAGTCGACAGGGGCAGATACGCAGTATTTT
TRBJ1-5 TRBV4-3 - 15 - CASSLDSYSNQPQHF TGCGCCAGCAGCCTGGACTCATATAGCAATCAGCCCCAGCATTTT
TRBJ1-2 TRBV2 - 13 - CASNFDTVDGYTF TGTGCCAGCAATTTCGACACCGTAGATGGCTACACCTTC
TRBJ1-1 TRBV10-1 - 11 TRBD1 CASGRQGQAFF TGCGCCAGCGGGAGACAGGGTCAAGCTTTCTTT
TRBJ1-1 TRBV4-3 - 14 - CASSQHERATEAFF TGCGCCAGCAGCCAGCATGAGAGGGCAACTGAAGCTTTCTTT
TRBJ2-2 TRBV7-2 once 15 - CASRIQPSNTGELFF TGTGCCAGCAGGATACAGCCCTCGAACACCGGGGAGCTGTTTTTT
TRBJ1-2 TRBV9 - 15 - CASSVGFSDIDGYTF TGTGCCAGCAGCGTAGGTTTCTCGGACATTGATGGCTACACCTTC
TRBJ1-1 TRBV18 - 18 TRBD1 CASSPLRQGVGSNTEAFF TGTGCCAGCTCACCATTACGACAGGGGGTTGGGTCGAACACTGAAGCTTTCTTT
TRBJ1-4 TRBV19 few 14 TRBD1 CASSIGQGGEKLFF TGTGCCAGTAGTATTGGACAGGGAGGGGAAAAACTGTTTTTT
TRBJ2-7 TRBV30 once 14 TRBD2 CAWSATSGPYEQYF TGTGCCTGGAGTGCGACTAGCGGGCCCTACGAGCAGTACTTC
TRBJ2-7 TRBV6-5 - 14 TRBD1 CASRSGQGVYEQYF TGTGCCAGCAGATCGGGACAGGGAGTCTACGAGCAGTACTTC
TRBJ2-5 TRBV9 - 14 TRBD2 CASSGLAGVETQYF TGTGCCAGCAGCGGACTAGCGGGGGTGGAGACCCAGTACTTC
TRBJ2-1 TRBV10-3 - 14 - CAIRETGKPNEQFF TGTGCCATCCGGGAGACAGGGAAACCAAATGAGCAGTTCTTC
TRBJ1-5 TRBV27 - 15 TRBD1 CASSRQGRGNQPQHF TGTGCCAGCAGCAGACAGGGTCGTGGCAATCAGCCCCAGCATTTT
TRBJ2-1 TRBV27 - 17 TRBD2 CASSFGLAGGPSNEQFF TGTGCCAGCAGTTTCGGACTAGCGGGGGGGCCTTCGAATGAGCAGTTCTTC
TRBJ1-2 TRBV4-3 - 13 TRBD1 CASSQDRGVGYTF TGCGCCAGCAGCCAAGACAGGGGGGTGGGCTACACCTTC
TRBJ2-7 TRBV4-3 - 16 - CASSQDLVGQGYEQYF TGCGCCAGCAGCCAGGACCTTGTGGGACAAGGCTACGAGCAGTACTTC